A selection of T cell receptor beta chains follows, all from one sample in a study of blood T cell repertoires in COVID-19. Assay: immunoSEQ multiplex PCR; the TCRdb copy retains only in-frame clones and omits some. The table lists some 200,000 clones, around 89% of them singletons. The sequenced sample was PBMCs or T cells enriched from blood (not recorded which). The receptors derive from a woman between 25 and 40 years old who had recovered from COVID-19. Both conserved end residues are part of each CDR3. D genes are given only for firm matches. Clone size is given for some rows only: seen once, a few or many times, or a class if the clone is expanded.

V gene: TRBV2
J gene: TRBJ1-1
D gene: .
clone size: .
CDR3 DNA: TGTGCCAGCAGTGAGGGGCATAAGAACACTGAAGCTTTCTTT
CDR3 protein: CASSEGHKNTEAFF

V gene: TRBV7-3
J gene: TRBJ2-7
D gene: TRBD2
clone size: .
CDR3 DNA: TGTGCCAGCGGGACTAGCGGGGGTTACGAGCAGTACTTC
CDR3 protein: CASGTSGGYEQYF

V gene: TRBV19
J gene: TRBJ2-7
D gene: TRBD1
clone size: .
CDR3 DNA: TGTGCCAGTAGTTTACAGGGGGCTAGTGAGCAGTACTTC
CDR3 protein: CASSLQGASEQYF

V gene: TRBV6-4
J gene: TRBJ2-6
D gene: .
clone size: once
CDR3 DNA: TGTGCCAGCAGTGACGGGGGCCGGGGCACTGGGGCCAACGTCCTGACTTTC
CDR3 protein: CASSDGGRGTGANVLTF

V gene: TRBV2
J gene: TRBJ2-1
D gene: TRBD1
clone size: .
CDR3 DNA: TGTGCCAGCAGTGAAGGACAGGGGAGCGATGAGCAGTTCTTC
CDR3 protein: CASSEGQGSDEQFF

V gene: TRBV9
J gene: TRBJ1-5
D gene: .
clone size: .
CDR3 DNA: TGTGCCAGCAGCCCCACGGGAGGGCTTAGCAATCAGCCCCAGCATTTT
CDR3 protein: CASSPTGGLSNQPQHF

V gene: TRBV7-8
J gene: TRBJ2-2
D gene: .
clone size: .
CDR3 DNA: TGTGCCAGCAGCTTAAAAGTGGGGCTCACCGGGGAGCTGTTTTTT
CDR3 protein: CASSLKVGLTGELFF

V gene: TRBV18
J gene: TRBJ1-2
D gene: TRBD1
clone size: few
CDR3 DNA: TGTGCCAGCTCAACGGACGGGCGGACAGGTGGCTACACCTTC
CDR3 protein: CASSTDGRTGGYTF

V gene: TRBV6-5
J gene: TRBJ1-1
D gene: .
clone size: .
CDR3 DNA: TGTGCCAGCAAACGGGACTCCTCCACTGAAGCTTTCTTT
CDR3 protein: CASKRDSSTEAFF

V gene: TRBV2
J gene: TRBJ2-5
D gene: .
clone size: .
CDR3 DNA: TGTGCCAGCAATCGGGGGGCTGGGGAGACCCAGTACTTC
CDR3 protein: CASNRGAGETQYF

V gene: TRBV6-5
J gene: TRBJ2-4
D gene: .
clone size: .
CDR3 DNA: TGTGCCAGCAGATTCTCGACAGAAAACATTCAGTACTTC
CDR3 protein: CASRFSTENIQYF

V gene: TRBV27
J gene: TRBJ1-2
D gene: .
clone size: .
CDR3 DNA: TGTGCCAGCACCCGATCGACCGGCGCGGGCAACTATGGCTACACCTTC
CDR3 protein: CASTRSTGAGNYGYTF

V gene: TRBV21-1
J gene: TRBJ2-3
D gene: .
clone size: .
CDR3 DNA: TGTGCCAGCAGACCGGACAGTGGTAACACAGATACGCAGTATTTT
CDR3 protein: CASRPDSGNTDTQYF

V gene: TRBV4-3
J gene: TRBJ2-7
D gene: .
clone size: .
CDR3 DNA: TGCGCCAGCAGCCAGGACAGAGGATCCTACGAGCAGTACTTC
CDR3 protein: CASSQDRGSYEQYF

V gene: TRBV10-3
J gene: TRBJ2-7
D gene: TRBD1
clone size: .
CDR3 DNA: TGTGCCATCAGGAACGACCGGGACAGGGGGGCCGAGCAGTACTTC
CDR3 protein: CAIRNDRDRGAEQYF

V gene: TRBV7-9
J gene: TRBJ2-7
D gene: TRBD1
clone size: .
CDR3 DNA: TGTGCCAGCAGCTCGCGGACAGGCGGCGAGCAGTACTTC
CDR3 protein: CASSSRTGGEQYF

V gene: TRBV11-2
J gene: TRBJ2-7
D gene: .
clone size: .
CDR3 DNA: TGTGCCAGCAGCTTAGTAGGGGTTAACGCCTACGAGCAGTACTTC
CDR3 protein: CASSLVGVNAYEQYF

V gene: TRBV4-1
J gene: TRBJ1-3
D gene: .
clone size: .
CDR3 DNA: TGCGCCAGCAGCCGCACTGTTTTTCCTGCTCCCACCTCTGGAAACACCATATATTTT
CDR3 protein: CASSRTVFPAPTSGNTIYF

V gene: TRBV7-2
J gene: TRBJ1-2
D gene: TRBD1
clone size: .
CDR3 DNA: TGTGCCAGCAGCTATAAACAGGGGTCCTGGCGCTACACCTTC
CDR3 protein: CASSYKQGSWRYTF

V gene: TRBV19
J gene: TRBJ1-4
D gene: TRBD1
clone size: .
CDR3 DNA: TGTGCCAGTACCGATCGGACAGGGGGGAATGAAAAACTGTTTTTT
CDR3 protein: CASTDRTGGNEKLFF

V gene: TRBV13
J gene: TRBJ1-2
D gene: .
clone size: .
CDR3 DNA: TGTGCCAGCAGCTTAGAACAGGGTCGGGATGGCTACACCTTC
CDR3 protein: CASSLEQGRDGYTF

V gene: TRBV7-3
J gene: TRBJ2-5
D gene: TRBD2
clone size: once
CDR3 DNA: TGTGCCAGCAGCTCCCAAGCGGGGGTCGCAGAGACCCAGTACTTC
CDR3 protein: CASSSQAGVAETQYF

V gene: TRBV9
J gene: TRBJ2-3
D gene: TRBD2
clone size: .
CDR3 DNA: TGTGCCAGCAGCGTCCTAAAAGCGGGGGGCGGAGATACGCAGTATTTT
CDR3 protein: CASSVLKAGGGDTQYF

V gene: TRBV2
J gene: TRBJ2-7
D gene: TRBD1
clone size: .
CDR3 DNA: TGTGCCACCCGGGACAGGGGCTACGAGCAGTACTTC
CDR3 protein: CATRDRGYEQYF

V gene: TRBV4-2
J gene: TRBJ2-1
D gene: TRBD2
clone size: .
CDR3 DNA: TGTGCCAGCAGCCTCGAAGGGCTAGCGGGGGGTTACAATGAGCAGTTCTTC
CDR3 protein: CASSLEGLAGGYNEQFF

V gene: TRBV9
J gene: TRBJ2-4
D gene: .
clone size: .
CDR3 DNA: TGTGCCAGCAGCGTAGGAGGGGGAGCCAAAAACATTCAGTACTTC
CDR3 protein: CASSVGGGAKNIQYF

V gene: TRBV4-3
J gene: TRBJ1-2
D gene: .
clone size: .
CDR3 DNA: TGCGCCAGCAGCCAAGGGGAGGGTATCTATGGCTACACCTTC
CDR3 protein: CASSQGEGIYGYTF